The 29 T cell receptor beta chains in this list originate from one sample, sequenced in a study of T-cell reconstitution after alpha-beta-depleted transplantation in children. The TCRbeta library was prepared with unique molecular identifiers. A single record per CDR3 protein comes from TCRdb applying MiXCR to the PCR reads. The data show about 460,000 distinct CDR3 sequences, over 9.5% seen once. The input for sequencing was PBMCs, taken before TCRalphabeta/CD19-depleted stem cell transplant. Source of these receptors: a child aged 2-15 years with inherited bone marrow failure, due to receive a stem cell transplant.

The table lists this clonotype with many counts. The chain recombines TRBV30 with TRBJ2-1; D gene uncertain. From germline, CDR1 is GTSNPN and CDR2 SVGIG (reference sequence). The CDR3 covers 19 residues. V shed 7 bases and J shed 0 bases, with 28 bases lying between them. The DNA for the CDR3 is TGTGCCTCTTACGGCTACACTGGAGTTGTAGGACGCTCCTACAATGAGCAGTTCTTC. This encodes CASYGYTGVVGRSYNEQFF. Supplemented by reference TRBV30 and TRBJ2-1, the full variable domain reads SQTIHQWPATLVQPVGSPLSLECTVEGTSNPNLYWYRQAAGRGLQLLFYSVGIGQISSEVPQNLSASRPQDRQFILSSKKLLLSDSGFYLCASYGYTGVVGRSYNEQFFGPGTRLTVL.

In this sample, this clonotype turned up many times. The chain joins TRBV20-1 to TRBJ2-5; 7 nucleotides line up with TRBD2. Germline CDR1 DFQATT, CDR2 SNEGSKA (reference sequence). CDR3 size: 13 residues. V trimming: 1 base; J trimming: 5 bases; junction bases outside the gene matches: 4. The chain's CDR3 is CSARGGSVETQYF. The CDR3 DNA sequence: TGCAGTGCTAGAGGCGGGAGCGTCGAGACCCAGTACTTC.

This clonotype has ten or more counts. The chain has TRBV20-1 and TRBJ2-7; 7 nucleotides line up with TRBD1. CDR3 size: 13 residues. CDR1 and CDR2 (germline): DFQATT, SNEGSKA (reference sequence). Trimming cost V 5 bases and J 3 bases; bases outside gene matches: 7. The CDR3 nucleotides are TGCAGTGCTCTGACAGGGAAGAGCTACGAGCAGTACTTC. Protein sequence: CSALTGKSYEQYF.

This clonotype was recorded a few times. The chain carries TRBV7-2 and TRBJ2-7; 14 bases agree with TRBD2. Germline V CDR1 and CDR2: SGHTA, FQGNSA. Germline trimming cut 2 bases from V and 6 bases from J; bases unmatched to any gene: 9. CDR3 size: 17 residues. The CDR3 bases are TGTGCCAGCAGCTTACGTGGGACTAGCGGGAGAATGCTCGAGCAGTACTTC. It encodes CASSLRGTSGRMLEQYF.

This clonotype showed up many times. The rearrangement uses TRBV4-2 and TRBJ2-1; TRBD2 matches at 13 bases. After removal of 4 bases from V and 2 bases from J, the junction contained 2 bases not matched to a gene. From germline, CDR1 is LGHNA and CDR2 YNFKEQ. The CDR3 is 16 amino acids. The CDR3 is CASSLGTSGAYNEQFF. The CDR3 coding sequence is TGTGCCAGCAGCCTAGGGACTAGCGGGGCCTACAATGAGCAGTTCTTC.

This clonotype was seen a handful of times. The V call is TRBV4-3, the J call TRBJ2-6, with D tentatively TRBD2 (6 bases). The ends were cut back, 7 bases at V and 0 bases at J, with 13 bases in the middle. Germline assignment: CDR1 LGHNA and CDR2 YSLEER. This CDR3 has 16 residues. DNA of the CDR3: TGCGCCAGCACCACACTGGGGGGCTCTGGGGCCAACGTCCTGACTTTC. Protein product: CASTTLGGSGANVLTF.

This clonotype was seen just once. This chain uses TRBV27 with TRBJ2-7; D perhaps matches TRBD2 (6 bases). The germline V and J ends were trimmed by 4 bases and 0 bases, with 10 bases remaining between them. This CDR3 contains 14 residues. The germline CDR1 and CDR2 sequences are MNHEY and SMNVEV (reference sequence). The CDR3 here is CASSYLANSYEQYF. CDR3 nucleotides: TGTGCCAGCAGTTACCTAGCGAACTCCTACGAGCAGTACTTC.

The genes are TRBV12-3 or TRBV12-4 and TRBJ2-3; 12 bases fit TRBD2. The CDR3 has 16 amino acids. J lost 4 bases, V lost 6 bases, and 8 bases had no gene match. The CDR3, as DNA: TGTGCCAGCAGCACAGCTAGCGGGAGGGCCCCAGATACGCAGTATTTT. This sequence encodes CASSTASGRAPDTQYF.

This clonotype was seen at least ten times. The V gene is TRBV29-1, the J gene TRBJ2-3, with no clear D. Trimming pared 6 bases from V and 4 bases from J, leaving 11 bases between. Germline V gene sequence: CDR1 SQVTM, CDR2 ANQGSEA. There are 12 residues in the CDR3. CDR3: CSVPNDPDTQYF. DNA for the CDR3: TGCAGCGTCCCGAATGACCCAGATACGCAGTATTTT.

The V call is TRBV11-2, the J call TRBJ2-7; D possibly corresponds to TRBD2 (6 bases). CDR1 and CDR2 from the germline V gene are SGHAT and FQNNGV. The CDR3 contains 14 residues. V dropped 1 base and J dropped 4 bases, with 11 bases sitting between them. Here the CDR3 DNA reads TGTGCCAGCAGCTTAGGGACTACCTCGTACGAGCAGTACTTC. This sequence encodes CASSLGTTSYEQYF.

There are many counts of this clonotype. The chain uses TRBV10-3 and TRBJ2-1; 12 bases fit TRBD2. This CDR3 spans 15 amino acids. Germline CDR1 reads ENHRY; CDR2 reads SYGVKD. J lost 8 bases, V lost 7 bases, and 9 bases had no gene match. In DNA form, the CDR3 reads TGTGCCATCACCCCCACTAGCGGGAGGTTGGATGAGCAGTTCTTC. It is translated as CAITPTSGRLDEQFF.

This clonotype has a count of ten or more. The CDR3 sequence is CAISESLAVVSNQPQHF. The CDR3 DNA follows: TGTGCCATCAGTGAGTCGTTGGCGGTAGTTAGCAATCAGCCCCAGCATTTT. The rearrangement joins TRBV10-3 to TRBJ1-5; D is ambiguous. The CDR3 runs 17 residues. V lost 0 bases and J lost 0, with 12 bases in between. Germline CDR1 ENHRY, CDR2 SYGVKD.

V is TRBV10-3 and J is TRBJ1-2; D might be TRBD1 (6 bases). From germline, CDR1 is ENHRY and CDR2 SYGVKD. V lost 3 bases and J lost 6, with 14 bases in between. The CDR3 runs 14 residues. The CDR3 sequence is CAISESRGSDGYTF. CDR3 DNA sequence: TGTGCCATCAGTGAAAGCAGGGGAAGCGATGGCTACACCTTC.

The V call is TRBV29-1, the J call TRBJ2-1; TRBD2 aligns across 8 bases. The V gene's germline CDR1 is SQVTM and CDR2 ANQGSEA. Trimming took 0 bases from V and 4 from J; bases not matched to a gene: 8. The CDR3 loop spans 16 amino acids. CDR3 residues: CSVEDIFREGYNEQFF. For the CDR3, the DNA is TGCAGCGTTGAAGATATCTTCCGGGAGGGATACAATGAGCAGTTCTTC.

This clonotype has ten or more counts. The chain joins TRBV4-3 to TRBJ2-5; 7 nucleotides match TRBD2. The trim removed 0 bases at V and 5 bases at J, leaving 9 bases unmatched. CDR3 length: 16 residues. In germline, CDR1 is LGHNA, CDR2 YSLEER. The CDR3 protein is CASSQDPPSGHETQYF. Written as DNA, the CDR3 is TGCGCCAGCAGCCAAGACCCCCCTAGCGGACACGAGACCCAGTACTTC.

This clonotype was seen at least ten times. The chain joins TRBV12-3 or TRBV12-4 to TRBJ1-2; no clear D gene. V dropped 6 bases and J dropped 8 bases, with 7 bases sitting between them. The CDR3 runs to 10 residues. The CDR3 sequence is CASRGGGYTF. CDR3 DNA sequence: TGTGCCAGCAGGGGAGGCGGCTACACCTTC.

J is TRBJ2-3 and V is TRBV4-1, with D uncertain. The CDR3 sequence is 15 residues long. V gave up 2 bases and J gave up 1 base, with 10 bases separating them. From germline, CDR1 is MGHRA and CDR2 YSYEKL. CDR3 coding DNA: TGCGCCAGCAGCCAAACCCATATCGGCACAGATACGCAGTATTTT. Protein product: CASSQTHIGTDTQYF.

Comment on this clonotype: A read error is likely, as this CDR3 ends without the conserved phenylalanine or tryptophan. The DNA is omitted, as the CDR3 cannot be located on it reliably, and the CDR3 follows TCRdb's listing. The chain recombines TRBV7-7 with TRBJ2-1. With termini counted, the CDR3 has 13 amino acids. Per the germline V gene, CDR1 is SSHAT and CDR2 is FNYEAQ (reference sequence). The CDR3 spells CASSLGSSVVGFS.

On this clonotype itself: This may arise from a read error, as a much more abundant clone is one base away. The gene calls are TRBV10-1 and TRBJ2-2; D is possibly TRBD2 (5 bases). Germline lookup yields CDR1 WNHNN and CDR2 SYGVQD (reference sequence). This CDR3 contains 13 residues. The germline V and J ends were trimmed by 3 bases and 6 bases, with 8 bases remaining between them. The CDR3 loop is CASSEPGSGELFF. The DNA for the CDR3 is TGCGCCAGCAGTGAACCGGGGTCCGGGGAGCTGTTTTTT.

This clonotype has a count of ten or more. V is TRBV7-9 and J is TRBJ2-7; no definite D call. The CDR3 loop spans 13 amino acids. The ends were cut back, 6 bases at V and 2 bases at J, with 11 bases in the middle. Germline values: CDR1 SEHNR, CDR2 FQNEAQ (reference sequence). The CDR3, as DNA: TGTGCCAGCAGTTCCAATATTCCCTACGAGCAGTACTTC. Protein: CASSSNIPYEQYF.

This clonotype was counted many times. Written as DNA, the CDR3 is TGTGCCAGCAGTTACTCGAGGGCGAGCACAGATACGCAGTATTTT. Its protein product is CASSYSRASTDTQYF. The chain recombines TRBV6-5 with TRBJ2-3; D may be TRBD2 (5 bases). Trimming left V 0 bases short and J 0 bases short, with 7 bases between. CDR3 size: 15 residues. Germline values: CDR1 MNHEY, CDR2 SVGAGI.

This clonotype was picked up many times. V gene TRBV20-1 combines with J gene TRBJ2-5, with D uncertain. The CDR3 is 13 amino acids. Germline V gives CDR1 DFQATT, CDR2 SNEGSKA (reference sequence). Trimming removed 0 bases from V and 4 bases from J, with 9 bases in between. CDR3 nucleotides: TGCAGTGCTAGAGATGTGTGGGCAGAGACCCAGTACTTC. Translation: CSARDVWAETQYF.

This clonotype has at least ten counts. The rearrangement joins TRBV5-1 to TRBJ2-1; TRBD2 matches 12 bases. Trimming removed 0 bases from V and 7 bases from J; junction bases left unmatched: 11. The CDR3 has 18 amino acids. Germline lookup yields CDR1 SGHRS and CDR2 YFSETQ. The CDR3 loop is CASSLDSTRTSGTNEQFF. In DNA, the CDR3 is TGCGCCAGCAGCTTGGATTCAACGAGGACTAGCGGGACAAATGAGCAGTTCTTC. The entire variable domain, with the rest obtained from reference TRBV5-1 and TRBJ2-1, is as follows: KAGVTQTPRYLIKTRGQQVTLSCSPISGHRSVSWYQQTPGQGLQFLFEYFSETQRNKGNFPGRFSGRQFSNSRSEMNVSTLELGDSALYLCASSLDSTRTSGTNEQFFGPGTRLTVL.

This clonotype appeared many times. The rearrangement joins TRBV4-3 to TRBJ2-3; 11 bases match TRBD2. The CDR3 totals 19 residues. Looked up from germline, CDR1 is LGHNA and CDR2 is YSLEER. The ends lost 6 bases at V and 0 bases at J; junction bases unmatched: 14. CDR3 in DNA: TGCGCCAGCAGTCTAGAAGGGACTAGCGGACCCCCTAGCACAGATACGCAGTATTTT. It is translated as CASSLEGTSGPPSTDTQYF.

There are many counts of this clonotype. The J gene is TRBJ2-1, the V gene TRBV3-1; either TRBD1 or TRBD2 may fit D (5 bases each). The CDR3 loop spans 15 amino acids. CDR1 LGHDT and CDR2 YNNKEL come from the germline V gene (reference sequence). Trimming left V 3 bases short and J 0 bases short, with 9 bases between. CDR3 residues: CASSQRDDSYNEQFF. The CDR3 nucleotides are TGTGCCAGCAGCCAGAGGGACGACTCCTACAATGAGCAGTTCTTC.

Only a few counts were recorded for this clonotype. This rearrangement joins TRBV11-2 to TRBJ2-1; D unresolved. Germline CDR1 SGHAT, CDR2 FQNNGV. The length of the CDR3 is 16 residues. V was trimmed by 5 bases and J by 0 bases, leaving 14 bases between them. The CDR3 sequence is CASSQGRRSSYNEQFF. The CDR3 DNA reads TGTGCCAGCAGCCAAGGCCGTAGAAGCTCCTACAATGAGCAGTTCTTC. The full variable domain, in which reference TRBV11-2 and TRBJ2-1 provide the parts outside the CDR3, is EAGVAQSPRYKIIEKRQSVAFWCNPISGHATLYWYQQILGQGPKLLIQFQNNGVVDDSQLPKDRFSAERLKGVDSTLKIQPAKLEDSAVYLCASSQGRRSSYNEQFFGPGTRLTVL.

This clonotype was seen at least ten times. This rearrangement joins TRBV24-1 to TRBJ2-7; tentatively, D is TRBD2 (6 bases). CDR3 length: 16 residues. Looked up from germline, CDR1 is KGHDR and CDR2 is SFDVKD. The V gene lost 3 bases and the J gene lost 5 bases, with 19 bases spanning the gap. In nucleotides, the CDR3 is TGTGCCACCAGTGATCCTCTCCTTGGAGGGGTCAACGAGCAGTACTTC. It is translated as CATSDPLLGGVNEQYF.

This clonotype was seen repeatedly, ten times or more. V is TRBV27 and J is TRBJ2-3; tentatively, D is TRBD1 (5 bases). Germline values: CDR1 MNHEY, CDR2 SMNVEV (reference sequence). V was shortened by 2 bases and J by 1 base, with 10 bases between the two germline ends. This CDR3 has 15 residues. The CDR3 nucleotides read TGTGCCAGCAGTTTAATTCCAGGGCGCACAGATACGCAGTATTTT. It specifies CASSLIPGRTDTQYF.

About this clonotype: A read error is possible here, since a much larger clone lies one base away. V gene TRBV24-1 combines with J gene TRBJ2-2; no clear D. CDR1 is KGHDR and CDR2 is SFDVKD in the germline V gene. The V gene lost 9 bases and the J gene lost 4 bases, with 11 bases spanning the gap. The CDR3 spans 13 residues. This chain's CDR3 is CATGSEITGELFF. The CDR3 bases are TGTGCCACCGGGTCAGAGATCACCGGGGAGCTGTTTTTT.